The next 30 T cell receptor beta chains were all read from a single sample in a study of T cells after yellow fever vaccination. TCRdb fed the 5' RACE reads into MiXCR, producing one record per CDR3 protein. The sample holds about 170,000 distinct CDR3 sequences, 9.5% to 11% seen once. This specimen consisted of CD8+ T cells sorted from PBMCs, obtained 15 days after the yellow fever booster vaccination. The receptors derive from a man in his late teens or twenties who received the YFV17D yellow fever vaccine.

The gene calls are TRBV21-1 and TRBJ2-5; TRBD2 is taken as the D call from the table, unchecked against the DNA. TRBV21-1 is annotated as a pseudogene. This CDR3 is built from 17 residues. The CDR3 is CASSNKPNEGPQETQYF. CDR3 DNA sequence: TGTGCCAGCAGCAACAAGCCGAACGAGGGTCCCCAAGAGACCCAGTACTTC.

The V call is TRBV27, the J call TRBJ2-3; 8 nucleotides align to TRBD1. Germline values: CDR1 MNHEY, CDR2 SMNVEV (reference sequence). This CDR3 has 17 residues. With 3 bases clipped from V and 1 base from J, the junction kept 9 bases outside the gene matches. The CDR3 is CASSLDLGQGGTDTQYF. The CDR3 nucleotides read TGTGCCAGCAGTTTGGACCTCGGACAGGGCGGCACAGATACGCAGTATTTT.

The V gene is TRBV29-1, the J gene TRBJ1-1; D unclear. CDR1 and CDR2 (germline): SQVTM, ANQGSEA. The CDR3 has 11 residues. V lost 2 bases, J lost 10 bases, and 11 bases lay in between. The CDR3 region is CSVEIGVGAFF. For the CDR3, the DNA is TGCAGCGTTGAAATAGGAGTGGGAGCTTTCTTT.

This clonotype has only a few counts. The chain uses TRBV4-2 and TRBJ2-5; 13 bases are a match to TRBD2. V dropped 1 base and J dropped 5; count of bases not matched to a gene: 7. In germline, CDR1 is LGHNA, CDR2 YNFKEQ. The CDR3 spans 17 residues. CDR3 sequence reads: CASSQVEGLAGRETQYF. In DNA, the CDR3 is TGTGCCAGCAGCCAAGTTGAGGGACTAGCGGGGCGGGAGACCCAGTACTTC.

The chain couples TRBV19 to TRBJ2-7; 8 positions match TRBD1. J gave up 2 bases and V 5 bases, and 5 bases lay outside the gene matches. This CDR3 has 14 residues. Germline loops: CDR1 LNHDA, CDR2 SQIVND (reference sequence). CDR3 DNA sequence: TGTGCCAGTAGTCCTACGACAGGGGCCTACGAGCAGTACGTC. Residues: CASSPTTGAYEQYV.

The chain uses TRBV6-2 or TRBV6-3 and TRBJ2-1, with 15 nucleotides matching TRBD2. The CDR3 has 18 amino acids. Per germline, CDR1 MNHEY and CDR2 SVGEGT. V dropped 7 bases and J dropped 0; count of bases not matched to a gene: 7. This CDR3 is CASTPGLAGGRSYNEQFF. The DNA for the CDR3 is TGTGCCAGCACCCCGGGACTAGCGGGGGGCCGCTCCTACAATGAGCAGTTCTTC.

The CDR3: CASSQESDGGGSYEQYF. The CDR3 DNA follows: TGCGCCAGCAGCCAAGAGTCGGACGGAGGGGGCTCCTACGAGCAGTACTTC. J is TRBJ2-7 and V is TRBV4-1; either TRBD1 or TRBD2 may fit D (6 bases each). Germline values: CDR1 MGHRA, CDR2 YSYEKL. V shed 0 bases and J shed 0 bases, with 15 bases lying between them. This CDR3 has 17 amino acids.

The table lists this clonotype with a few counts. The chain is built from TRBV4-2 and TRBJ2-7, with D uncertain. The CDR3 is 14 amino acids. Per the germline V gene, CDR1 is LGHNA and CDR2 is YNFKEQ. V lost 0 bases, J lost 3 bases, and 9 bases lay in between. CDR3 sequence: CASSQDWVGYEQYF. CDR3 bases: TGTGCCAGCAGCCAAGATTGGGTAGGCTACGAGCAGTACTTC.

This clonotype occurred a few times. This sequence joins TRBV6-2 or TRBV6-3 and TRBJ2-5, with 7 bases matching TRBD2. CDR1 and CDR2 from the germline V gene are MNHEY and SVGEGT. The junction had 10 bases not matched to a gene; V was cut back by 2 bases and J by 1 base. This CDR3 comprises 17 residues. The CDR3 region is CASSYLTSFDVQETQYF. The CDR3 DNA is TGTGCCAGCAGTTACCTGACTAGCTTCGATGTCCAAGAGACCCAGTACTTC.

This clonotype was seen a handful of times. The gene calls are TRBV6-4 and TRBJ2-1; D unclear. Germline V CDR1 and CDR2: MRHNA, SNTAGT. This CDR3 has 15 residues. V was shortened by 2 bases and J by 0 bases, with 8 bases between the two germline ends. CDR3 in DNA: TGTGCCAGCAGTGACAGGCCGAACTCCTACAATGAGCAGTTCTTC. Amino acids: CASSDRPNSYNEQFF.

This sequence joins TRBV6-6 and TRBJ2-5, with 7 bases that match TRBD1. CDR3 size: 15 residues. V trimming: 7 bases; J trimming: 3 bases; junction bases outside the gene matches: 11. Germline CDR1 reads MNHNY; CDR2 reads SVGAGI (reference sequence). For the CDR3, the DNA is TGTGCCAGCATCCGTGGGACAGCTAATAAAGAGACCCAGTACTTC. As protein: CASIRGTANKETQYF.

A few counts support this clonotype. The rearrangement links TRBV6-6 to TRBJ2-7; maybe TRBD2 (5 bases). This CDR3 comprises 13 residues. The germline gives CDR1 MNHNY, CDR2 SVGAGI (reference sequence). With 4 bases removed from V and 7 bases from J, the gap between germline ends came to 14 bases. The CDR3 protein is CASSLSLTGEQYV. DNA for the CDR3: TGTGCCAGCAGTTTGTCTCTTACGGGGGAGCAGTACGTC.

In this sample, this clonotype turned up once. CDR3 sequence reads: CASSEPGTGGYGYTF. In nucleotides, the CDR3 is TGTGCCAGCAGTGAACCCGGGACAGGGGGCTATGGCTACACCTTC. V gene TRBV2 combines with J gene TRBJ1-2; 11 bases align to TRBD1. CDR1 SNHLY and CDR2 FYNNEI come from the germline V gene. CDR3 length: 15 residues. V lost 2 bases, J lost 4 bases, and 3 bases stayed unmatched.

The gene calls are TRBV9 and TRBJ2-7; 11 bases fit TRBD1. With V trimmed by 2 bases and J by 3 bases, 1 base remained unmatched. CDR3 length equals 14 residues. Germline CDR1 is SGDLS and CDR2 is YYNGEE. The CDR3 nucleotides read TGTGCCAGCAGCGTGGGACAGGGGGACTACGAGCAGTACTTC. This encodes CASSVGQGDYEQYF.

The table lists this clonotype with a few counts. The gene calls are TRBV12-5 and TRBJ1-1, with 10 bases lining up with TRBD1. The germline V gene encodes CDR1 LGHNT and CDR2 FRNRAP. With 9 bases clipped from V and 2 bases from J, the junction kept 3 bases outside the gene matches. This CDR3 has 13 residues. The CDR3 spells CASRDRGNTEAFF. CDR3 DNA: TGTGCTAGCCGGGACAGGGGTAACACTGAAGCTTTCTTT. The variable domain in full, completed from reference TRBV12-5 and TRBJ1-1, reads DARVTQTPRHKVTEMGQEVTMRCQPILGHNTVFWYRQTMMQGLELLAYFRNRAPLDDSGMPKDRFSAEMPDATLATLKIQPSEPRDSAVYFCASRDRGNTEAFFGQGTRLTVV.

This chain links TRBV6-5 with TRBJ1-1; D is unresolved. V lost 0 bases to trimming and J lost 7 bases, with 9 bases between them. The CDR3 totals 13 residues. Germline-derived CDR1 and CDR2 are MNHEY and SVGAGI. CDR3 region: CASSYSGRDEAFF. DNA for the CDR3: TGTGCCAGCAGTTACTCCGGGAGGGATGAAGCTTTCTTT.

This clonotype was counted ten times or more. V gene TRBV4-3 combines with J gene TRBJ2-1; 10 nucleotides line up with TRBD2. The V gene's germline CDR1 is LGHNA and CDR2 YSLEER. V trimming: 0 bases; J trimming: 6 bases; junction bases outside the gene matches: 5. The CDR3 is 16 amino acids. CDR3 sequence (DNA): TGCGCCAGCAGCCAAGAGCTAGCGGGGGAAGGCAATGAGCAGTTCTTC. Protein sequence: CASSQELAGEGNEQFF.

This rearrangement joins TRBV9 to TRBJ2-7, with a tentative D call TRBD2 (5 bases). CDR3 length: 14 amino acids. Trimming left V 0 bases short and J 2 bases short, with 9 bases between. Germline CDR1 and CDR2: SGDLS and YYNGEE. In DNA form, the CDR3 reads TGTGCCAGCAGCGTAGTGGACGGGACCTACGAGCAGTACTTC. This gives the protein CASSVVDGTYEQYF.

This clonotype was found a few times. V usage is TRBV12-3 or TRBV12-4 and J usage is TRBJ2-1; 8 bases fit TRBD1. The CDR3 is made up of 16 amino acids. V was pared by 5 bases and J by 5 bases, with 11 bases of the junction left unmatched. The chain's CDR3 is CASSQTRDRPDNEQFF. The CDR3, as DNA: TGTGCCAGCAGTCAGACCCGGGACAGGCCAGACAATGAGCAGTTCTTC.

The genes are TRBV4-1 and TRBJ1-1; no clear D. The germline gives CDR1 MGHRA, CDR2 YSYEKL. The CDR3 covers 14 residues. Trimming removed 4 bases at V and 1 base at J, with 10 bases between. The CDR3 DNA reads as TGCGCCAGCAGCCCCCCTCAGGAGAACACTGAAGCTTTCTTT. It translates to CASSPPQENTEAFF.

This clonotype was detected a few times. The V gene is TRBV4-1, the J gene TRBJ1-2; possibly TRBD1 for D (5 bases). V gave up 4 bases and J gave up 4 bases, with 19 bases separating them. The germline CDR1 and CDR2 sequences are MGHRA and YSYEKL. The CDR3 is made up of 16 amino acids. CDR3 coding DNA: TGCGCCAGCAGCCCCTCGGGGGGAGAAAGTATCTATGGCTACACCTTC. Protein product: CASSPSGGESIYGYTF.

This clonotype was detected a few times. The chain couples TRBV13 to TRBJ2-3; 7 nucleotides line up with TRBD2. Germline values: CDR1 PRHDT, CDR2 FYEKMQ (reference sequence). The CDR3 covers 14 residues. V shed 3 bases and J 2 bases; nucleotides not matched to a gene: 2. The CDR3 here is CASSFGGFTDTQYF. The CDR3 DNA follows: TGTGCCAGCAGCTTCGGGGGGTTCACAGATACGCAGTATTTT.

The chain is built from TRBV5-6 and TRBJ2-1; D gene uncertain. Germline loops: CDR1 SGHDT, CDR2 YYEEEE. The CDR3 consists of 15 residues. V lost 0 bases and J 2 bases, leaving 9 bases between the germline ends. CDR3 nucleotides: TGTGCCAGCAGCTTGGTAGGGATTCCCTACAATGAGCAGTTCTTC. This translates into CASSLVGIPYNEQFF.

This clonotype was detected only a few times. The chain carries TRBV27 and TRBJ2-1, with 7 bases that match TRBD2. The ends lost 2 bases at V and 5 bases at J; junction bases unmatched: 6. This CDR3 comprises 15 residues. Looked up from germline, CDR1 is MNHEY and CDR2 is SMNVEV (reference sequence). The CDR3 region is CASSLGFAGDNEQFF. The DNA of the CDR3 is TGTGCCAGCAGTTTAGGGTTTGCGGGGGACAATGAGCAGTTCTTC.

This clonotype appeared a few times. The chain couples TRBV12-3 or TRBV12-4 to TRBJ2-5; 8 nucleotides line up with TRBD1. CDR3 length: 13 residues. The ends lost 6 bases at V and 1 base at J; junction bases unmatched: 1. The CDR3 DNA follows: TGTGCCAGCAGGGGACAGGTCCAAGAGACCCAGTACTTC. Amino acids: CASRGQVQETQYF.

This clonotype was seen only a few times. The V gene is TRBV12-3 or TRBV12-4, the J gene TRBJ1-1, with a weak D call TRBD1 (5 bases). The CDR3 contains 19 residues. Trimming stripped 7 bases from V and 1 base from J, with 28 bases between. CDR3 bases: TGTGCCAGCACTCATTTCCCTTGGGGACTGAGACTTTCGAACACTGAAGCTTTCTTT. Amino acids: CASTHFPWGLRLSNTEAFF.

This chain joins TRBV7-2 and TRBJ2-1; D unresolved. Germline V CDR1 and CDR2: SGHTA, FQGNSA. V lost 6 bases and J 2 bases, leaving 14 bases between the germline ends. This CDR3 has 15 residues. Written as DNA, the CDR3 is TGTGCCAGCAGTCCCCGCCTCGGACCCTACAATGAGCAGTTCTTC. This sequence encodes CASSPRLGPYNEQFF. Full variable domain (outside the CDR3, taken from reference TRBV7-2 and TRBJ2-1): GAGVSQSPSNKVTEKGKDVELRCDPISGHTALYWYRQSLGQGLEFLIYFQGNSAPDKSGLPSDRFSAERTGGSVSTLTIQRTQQEDSAVYLCASSPRLGPYNEQFFGPGTRLTVL.

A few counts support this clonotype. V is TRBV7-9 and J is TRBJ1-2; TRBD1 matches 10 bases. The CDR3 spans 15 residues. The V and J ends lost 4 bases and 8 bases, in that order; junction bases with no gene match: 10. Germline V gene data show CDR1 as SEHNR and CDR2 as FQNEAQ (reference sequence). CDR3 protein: CASSSRDRGVGGYTF. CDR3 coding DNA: TGTGCCAGCAGCTCCCGGGACAGGGGCGTGGGCGGCTACACCTTC.

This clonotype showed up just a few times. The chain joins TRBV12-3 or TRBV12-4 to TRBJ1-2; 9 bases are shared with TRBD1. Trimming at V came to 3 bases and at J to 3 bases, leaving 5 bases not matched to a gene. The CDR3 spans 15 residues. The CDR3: CASSFPGQGHYGYTF. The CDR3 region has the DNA TGTGCCAGCAGTTTTCCCGGACAGGGGCACTATGGCTACACCTTC.

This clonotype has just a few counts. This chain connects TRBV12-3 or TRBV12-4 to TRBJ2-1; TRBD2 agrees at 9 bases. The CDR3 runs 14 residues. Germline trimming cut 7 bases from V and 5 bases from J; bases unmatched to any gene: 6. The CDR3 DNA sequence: TGTGCCAGCACCTCTAGCGGGATAGACAATGAGCAGTTCTTC. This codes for CASTSSGIDNEQFF.